Sequencing of this T cell receptor (beta chain) was carried out in a study of response to subunit inactivated influenza vaccine. Many counts were recorded for this clonotype. Via MiXCR, TCRdb re-called the RT-PCR reads, giving one row per CDR3 protein. Of roughly 700,000 distinct CDR3 sequences listed, about 14% are singletons. The material was PBMCs from blood, obtained 14 to 15 days before vaccination. The source of this sequence is a man aged 50-60 years who received an inactivated influenza vaccine.

CDR3 region: CSAGLAGGVETQYF. The CDR3 DNA sequence: TGCAGTGCAGGGTTGGCGGGAGGGGTAGAGACCCAGTACTTC. V is TRBV20-1 and J is TRBJ2-5; 9 bases map to TRBD2. CDR1 is DFQATT, CDR2 SNEGSKA, per germline (reference sequence). V dropped 6 bases and J dropped 4; count of bases not matched to a gene: 9. There are 14 residues in the CDR3.